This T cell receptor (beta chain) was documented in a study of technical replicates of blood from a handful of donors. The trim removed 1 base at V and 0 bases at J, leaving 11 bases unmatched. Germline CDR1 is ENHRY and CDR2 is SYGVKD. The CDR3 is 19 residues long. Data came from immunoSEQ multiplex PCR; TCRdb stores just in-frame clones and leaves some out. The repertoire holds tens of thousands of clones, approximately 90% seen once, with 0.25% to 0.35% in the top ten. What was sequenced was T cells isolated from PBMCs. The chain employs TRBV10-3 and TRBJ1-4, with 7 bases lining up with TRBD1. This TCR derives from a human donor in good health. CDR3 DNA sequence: TGTGCCATCAGTGAGTACAACTATCTCACAGGGGCAACTAATGAAAAACTGTTTTTT. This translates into CAISEYNYLTGATNEKLFF.